The clone carrying this TCR beta chain ranks as medium-sized (0.01 to 0.1%) in terms of frequency. Germline CDR1 SGHRS, CDR2 YFSETQ. CDR3 length equals 15 residues. Multiplex touch-down PCR amplified TRB using TRB-A and TRB-B pools in one tube. TCRdb re-analyzed the multiplex PCR reads; it lists each CDR3 protein once, without DNA. In total, the table holds roughly 1,100 distinct CDR3 sequences. These data originate in a study of T cell clusters in autoimmune cytopenias. Tens of thousands of genome equivalents of blood DNA were amplified for TRB. A further study also used this sample, focusing on T cell repertoires in aging, cancer and after chemotherapy. That work states: In healthy donors, age-related TCR diversity loss mainly reflected lost richness.

The sample taken for sequencing was peripheral blood. This TCR was sampled from a human donor in good health. The chain joins TRBV5-1 to TRBJ2-7; TCRdb gives TRBD1 as the D gene, but with no DNA this cannot be confirmed. The CDR3: CASSLGGQGAHEQYF. The whole variable domain, filled in from reference TRBV5-1 and TRBJ2-7, reads KAGVTQTPRYLIKTRGQQVTLSCSPISGHRSVSWYQQTPGQGLQFLFEYFSETQRNKGNFPGRFSGRQFSNSRSEMNVSTLELGDSALYLCASSLGGQGAHEQYFGPGTRLTVT.